A single sample gave rise to the 14 T cell receptor beta chains below, sequenced in a study of blood T cell repertoires in COVID-19. Sequenced by immunoSEQ multiplex PCR; TCRdb stores in-frame clones only, minus some. This table has a few hundred thousand clones, 70% to 90% appearing once. Sequencing input: peripheral blood. The source of these receptors is a woman in her 30s with active or convalescent COVID-19.

V is TRBV25-1 and J is TRBJ1-1, with TRBD1 matching over 8 bases. Germline loops: CDR1 MGHDK, CDR2 SYGVNS. The V gene end was trimmed by 4 bases and the J gene end by 5 bases; junction bases not matched to a gene: 3. The CDR3 is 13 amino acids. The CDR3 sequence is CASSATGGTEAFF. CDR3 coding DNA: TGTGCCAGCAGTGCCACAGGGGGGACTGAAGCTTTCTTT.

To note about this clone: Other DNA sequences in this specimen translate into the identical CDR3. The chain carries TRBV7-2 and TRBJ2-1, with D uncertain. The CDR3 is 12 amino acids. Trimming pared 3 bases from V and 10 bases from J, leaving 10 bases between. Germline CDR1 and CDR2: SGHTA and FQGNSA. The CDR3 is CASSLERGEQFF. In DNA form, the CDR3 reads TGTGCCAGCAGCTTGGAGCGTGGAGAGCAGTTCTTC.

The J gene is TRBJ1-2, the V gene TRBV5-6; D gene ambiguous. CDR1 is SGHDT and CDR2 is YYEEEE in the germline V gene. Trimming took 0 bases from V and 4 from J, leaving 4 bases between them. This CDR3 is 12 amino acids long. The CDR3 DNA is TGTGCCAGCAGCTTGGACAGCTATGGCTACACCTTC. It codes for CASSLDSYGYTF.

This chain connects TRBV6-2 or TRBV6-3 to TRBJ1-2; 8 bases match TRBD1. The CDR3 has 14 residues. Germline assignment: CDR1 MNHEY and CDR2 SVGEGT. V was clipped by 4 bases and J by 2 bases; unmatched bases: 3. The CDR3 spells CASSSRTGNYGYTF. In DNA form, the CDR3 reads TGTGCCAGCAGTTCACGGACAGGGAACTATGGCTACACCTTC.

This clone was counted once. The V call is TRBV7-9, the J call TRBJ1-4, with D perhaps matching TRBD1 (6 bases). The V gene's germline CDR1 is SEHNR and CDR2 FQNEAQ (reference sequence). Trimming left V 7 bases short and J 7 bases short, with 16 bases between. The CDR3 has 14 amino acids. CDR3 DNA sequence: TGTGCCAGCAATCGCGGACAGATGGGTGAAAAACTGTTTTTT. Its translation: CASNRGQMGEKLFF.

The chain links TRBV6-5 to TRBJ1-4; tentative D call: TRBD1 (6 bases). This CDR3 spans 14 amino acids. Germline V gene lookup returns CDR1 MNHEY and CDR2 SVGAGI. V was cut by 10 bases and J by 4 bases, with 16 bases left in between. CDR3 region: CATTWGHSNEKLFF. Written as DNA, the CDR3 is TGTGCCACCACCTGGGGGCATAGTAATGAAAAACTGTTTTTT.

This clone was detected once. This sequence joins TRBV7-2 and TRBJ2-5, with 7 bases matching TRBD2. The CDR3 extends over 18 amino acids. The germline CDR1 and CDR2 sequences are SGHTA and FQGNSA. The junction had 17 bases not matched to a gene; V was cut back by 5 bases and J by 2 bases. Here the CDR3 reads CASSPRPSKSGAQETQYF. Here the CDR3 DNA reads TGTGCCAGCAGCCCCCGACCCTCCAAAAGCGGGGCACAAGAGACCCAGTACTTC.

This chain joins TRBV7-3 and TRBJ2-1; 8 bases are shared with TRBD2. V lost 5 bases and J lost 8; bases outside the gene matches: 5. The CDR3 has 13 residues. Germline V gene data show CDR1 as SGHTA and CDR2 as FQGTGA. The CDR3 DNA reads as TGTGCCAGCAGCCTCGGGGGGGATGATGAGCAGTTCTTC. Translating it yields CASSLGGDDEQFF. The variable domain in full, with the rest retrieved from reference TRBV7-3 and TRBJ2-1, is GAGVSQTPSNKVTEKGKYVELRCDPISGHTALYWYRQSLGQGPEFLIYFQGTGAADDSGLPNDRFFAVRPEGSVSTLKIQRTERGDSAVYLCASSLGGDDEQFFGPGTRLTVL.

This chain uses TRBV25-1 with TRBJ2-2; D possibly corresponds to TRBD2 (5 bases). CDR3 length equals 15 residues. The germline V gene encodes CDR1 MGHDK and CDR2 SYGVNS. The V and J ends lost 1 base and 4 bases respectively, with 10 bases between them. This CDR3 reads CASSESRTATGELFF. The CDR3 DNA sequence: TGTGCCAGCAGTGAATCGAGGACTGCCACCGGGGAGCTGTTTTTT.

The chain combines TRBV9 with TRBJ1-3, with D maybe TRBD1 (6 bases). V gave up 5 bases and J gave up 9 bases, with 18 bases separating them. The germline V gene encodes CDR1 SGDLS and CDR2 YYNGEE. CDR3 length: 14 amino acids. CDR3 bases: TGTGCCAGCAGAGAAGCGGGGGACACAGGCACCATATATTTT. Translated: CASREAGDTGTIYF.

V usage is TRBV4-1 and J usage is TRBJ1-4; no clear D. The CDR3 covers 14 residues. CDR1 and CDR2 (germline): MGHRA, YSYEKL. The V end was cut by 1 base, the J end by 8 bases, with 11 bases between. The CDR3 coding sequence is TGCGCCAGCAGCCAAGGAGGGTTTGTGGAAAAACTGTTTTTT. Protein: CASSQGGFVEKLFF.

The rearrangement joins TRBV19 to TRBJ1-4, with 7 bases matching TRBD1. The V segment lost 6 bases and the J segment 0 bases; nucleotides outside the gene matches: 1. This CDR3 is 14 amino acids long. Germline V lookup: CDR1 LNHDA, CDR2 SQIVND (reference sequence). CDR3 sequence (DNA): TGTGCCAGTAGACAGGGGTCAACTAATGAAAAACTGTTTTTT. It translates to CASRQGSTNEKLFF. The full variable domain, its missing parts supplied by reference TRBV19 and TRBJ1-4, is DGGITQSPKYLFRKEGQNVTLSCEQNLNHDAMYWYRQDPGQGLRLIYYSQIVNDFQKGDIAEGYSVSREKKESFPLTVTSAQKNPTAFYLCASRQGSTNEKLFFGSGTQLSVL.

The chain combines TRBV14 with TRBJ1-1, with D perhaps TRBD1 (5 bases). The CDR3 sequence is 13 residues long. V was trimmed by 3 bases and J by 5 bases, leaving 10 bases between them. Germline V CDR1 and CDR2: SGHDN, FVKESK. DNA of the CDR3: TGTGCCAGCAGCCAGCAGGGAGGGACTGAAGCTTTCTTT. Amino acids: CASSQQGGTEAFF.

Only a few counts were recorded for this clone. This CDR3 reads CASSQAGQINNYGYTF. DNA of the CDR3: TGTGCCAGCAGCCAAGCGGGACAGATTAATAACTATGGCTACACCTTC. The V call is TRBV4-2, the J call TRBJ1-2, with 7 bases matching TRBD1. Trimming removed 1 base from V and 1 base from J; junction bases left unmatched: 6. The CDR3 is made up of 16 amino acids. Germline assignment: CDR1 LGHNA and CDR2 YNFKEQ.